The T cell receptor beta chain described here comes from a study of blood T cell repertoires in COVID-19. Authors' data handling: Researchers report that nucleated cell counts were estimated from reference gene primer amplification. TCRdb's table, derived via immunoSEQ multiplex PCR, lists solely in-frame clones and lacks some. That table furnishes V, J and clone size, whereas the DNA furnished D and trimming. This table holds under 300,000 clones, about 90% found once. Adults between about 18 and 89 years of age took part from under 25 US areas. Researchers sorted participants into cohorts using their self-reported clinical history. The receptor's source is a woman aged 25 to 39 with acute COVID-19. Sequencing was carried out using PBMCs or T cells enriched from blood (not recorded which).

Written as DNA, the CDR3 is TGTGCCAGCAGTGACTCACAGGGGAGAACAGATACGCAGTATTTT. Protein: CASSDSQGRTDTQYF. The rearrangement uses TRBV6-4 and TRBJ2-3, with 7 bases matching TRBD1. The ends lost 0 bases at V and 3 bases at J; junction bases unmatched: 3. Germline V CDR1 and CDR2: MRHNA, SNTAGT. This CDR3 is built from 15 residues.